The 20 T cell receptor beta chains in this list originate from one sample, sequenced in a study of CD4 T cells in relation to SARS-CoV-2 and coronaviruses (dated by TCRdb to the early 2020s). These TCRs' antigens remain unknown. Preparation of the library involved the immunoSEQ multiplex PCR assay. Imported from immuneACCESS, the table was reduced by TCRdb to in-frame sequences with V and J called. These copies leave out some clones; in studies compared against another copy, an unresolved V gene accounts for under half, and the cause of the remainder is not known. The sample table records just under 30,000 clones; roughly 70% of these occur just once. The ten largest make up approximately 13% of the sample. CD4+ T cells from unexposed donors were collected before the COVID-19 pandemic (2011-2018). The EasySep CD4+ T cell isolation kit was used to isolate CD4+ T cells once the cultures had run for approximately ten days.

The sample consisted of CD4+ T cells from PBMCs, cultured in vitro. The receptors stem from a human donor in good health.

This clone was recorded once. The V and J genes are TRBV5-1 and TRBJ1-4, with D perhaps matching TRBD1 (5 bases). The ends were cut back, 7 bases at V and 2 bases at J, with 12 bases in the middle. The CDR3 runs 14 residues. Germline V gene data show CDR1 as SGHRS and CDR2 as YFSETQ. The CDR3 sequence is CASRQRPTNEKLFF. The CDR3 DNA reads TGCGCCAGCCGACAGCGCCCCACTAATGAAAAACTGTTTTTT.

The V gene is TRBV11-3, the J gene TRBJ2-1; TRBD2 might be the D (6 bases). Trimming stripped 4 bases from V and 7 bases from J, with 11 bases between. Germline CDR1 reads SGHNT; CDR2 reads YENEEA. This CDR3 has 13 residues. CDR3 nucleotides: TGTGCCAGCAGCTCGTCGGGGGATAATGAGCAGTTCTTC. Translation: CASSSSGDNEQFF.

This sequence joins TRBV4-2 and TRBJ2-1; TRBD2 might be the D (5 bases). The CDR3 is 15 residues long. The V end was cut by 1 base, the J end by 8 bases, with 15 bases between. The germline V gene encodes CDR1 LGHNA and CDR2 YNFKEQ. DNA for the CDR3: TGTGCCAGCAGCCAAGTTGGGGAGTTGGGCCATGAGCAGTTCTTC. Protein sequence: CASSQVGELGHEQFF.

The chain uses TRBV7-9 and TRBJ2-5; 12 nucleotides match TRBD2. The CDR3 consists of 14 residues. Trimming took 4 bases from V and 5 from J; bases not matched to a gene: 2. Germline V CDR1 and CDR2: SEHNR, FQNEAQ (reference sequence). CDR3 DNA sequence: TGTGCCAGCAGCTACGGACTAGCGGGGGAGACCCAGTACTTC. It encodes CASSYGLAGETQYF.

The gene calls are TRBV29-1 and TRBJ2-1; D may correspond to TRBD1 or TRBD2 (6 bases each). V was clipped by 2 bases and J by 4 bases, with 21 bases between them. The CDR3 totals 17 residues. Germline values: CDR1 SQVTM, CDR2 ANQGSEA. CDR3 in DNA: TGCAGCGTTGAATCCCACGGGGGCTCGGGAGTGTACAATGAGCAGTTCTTC. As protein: CSVESHGGSGVYNEQFF.

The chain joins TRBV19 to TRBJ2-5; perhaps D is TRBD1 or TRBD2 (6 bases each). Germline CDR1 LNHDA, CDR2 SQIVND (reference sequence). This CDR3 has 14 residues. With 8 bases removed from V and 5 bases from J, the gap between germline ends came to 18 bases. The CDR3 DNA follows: TGTGCCAGTGCAGCCGGGGGCTCGGTGGAGACCCAGTACTTC. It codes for CASAAGGSVETQYF. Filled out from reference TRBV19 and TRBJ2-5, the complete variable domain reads DGGITQSPKYLFRKEGQNVTLSCEQNLNHDAMYWYRQDPGQGLRLIYYSQIVNDFQKGDIAEGYSVSREKKESFPLTVTSAQKNPTAFYLCASAAGGSVETQYFGPGTRLLVL.

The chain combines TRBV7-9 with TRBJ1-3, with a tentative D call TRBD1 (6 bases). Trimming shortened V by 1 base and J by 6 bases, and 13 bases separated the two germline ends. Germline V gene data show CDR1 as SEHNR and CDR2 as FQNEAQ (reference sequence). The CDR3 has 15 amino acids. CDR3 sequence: CASSLVGTLANTIYF. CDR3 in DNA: TGTGCCAGCAGCTTAGTGGGGACATTGGCAAACACCATATATTTT.

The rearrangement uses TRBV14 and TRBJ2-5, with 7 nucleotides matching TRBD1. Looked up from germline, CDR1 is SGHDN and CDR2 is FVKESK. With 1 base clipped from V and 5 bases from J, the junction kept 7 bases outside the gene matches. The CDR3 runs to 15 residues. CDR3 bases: TGTGCCAGCAGCCAAGGGGCGACAGGGTGGGAGACCCAGTACTTC. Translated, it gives CASSQGATGWETQYF.

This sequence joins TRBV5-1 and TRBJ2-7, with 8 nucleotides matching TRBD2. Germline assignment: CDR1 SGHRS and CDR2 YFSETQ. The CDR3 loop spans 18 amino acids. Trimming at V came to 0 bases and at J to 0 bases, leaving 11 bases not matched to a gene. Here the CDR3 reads CASSLGTGGALFSYEQYF. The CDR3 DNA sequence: TGCGCCAGCAGCTTGGGGACGGGGGGGGCCCTTTTCTCCTACGAGCAGTACTTC.

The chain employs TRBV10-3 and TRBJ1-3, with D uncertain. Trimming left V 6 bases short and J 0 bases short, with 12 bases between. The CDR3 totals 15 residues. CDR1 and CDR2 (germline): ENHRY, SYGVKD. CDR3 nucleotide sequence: TGTGCCATCAGCCCCGCCAGTTACTCTGGAAACACCATATATTTT. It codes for CAISPASYSGNTIYF.

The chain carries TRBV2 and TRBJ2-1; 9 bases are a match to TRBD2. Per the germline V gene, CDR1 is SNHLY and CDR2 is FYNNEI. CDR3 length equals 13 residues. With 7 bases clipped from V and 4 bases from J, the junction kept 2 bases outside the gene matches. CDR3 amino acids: CASKTSGYNEQFF. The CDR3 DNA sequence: TGTGCCAGCAAGACTAGCGGATACAATGAGCAGTTCTTC.

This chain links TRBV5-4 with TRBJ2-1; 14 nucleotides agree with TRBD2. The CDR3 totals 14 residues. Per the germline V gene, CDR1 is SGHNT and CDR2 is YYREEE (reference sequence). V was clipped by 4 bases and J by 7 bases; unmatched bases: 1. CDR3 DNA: TGTGCCAGCAGCGGGACTAGCGGGAGTAATGAGCAGTTCTTC. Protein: CASSGTSGSNEQFF.

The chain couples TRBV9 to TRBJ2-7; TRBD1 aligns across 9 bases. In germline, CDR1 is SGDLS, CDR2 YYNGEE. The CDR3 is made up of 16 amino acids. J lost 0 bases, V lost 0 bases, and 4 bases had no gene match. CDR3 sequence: CASSVAGQGNSYEQYF. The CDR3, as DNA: TGTGCCAGCAGCGTAGCAGGACAGGGGAACTCCTACGAGCAGTACTTC.

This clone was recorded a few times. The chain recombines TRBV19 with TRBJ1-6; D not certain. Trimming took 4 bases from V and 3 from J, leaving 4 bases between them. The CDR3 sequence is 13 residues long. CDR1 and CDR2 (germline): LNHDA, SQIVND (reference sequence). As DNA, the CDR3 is TGTGCCAGTAGTACAGGCTATAATTCACCCCTCCACTTT. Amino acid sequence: CASSTGYNSPLHF.

The chain's CDR3 is CASSLRGHSYEQYF. For the CDR3, the DNA is TGTGCCAGCAGCTTACGGGGGCACTCCTACGAGCAGTACTTC. The chain carries TRBV11-3 and TRBJ2-7; D might be TRBD1 or TRBD2, each matching 6 bases. V lost 2 bases to trimming and J lost 0 bases, with 8 bases between them. This CDR3 contains 14 residues. Germline V gene sequence: CDR1 SGHNT, CDR2 YENEEA.

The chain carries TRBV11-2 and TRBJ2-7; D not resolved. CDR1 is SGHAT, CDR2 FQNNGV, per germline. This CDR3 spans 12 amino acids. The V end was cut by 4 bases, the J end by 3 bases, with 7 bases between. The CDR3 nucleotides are TGTGCCAGCAGCTCTACTGGCTACGAGCAGTACTTC. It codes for CASSSTGYEQYF. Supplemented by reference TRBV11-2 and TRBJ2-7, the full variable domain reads EAGVAQSPRYKIIEKRQSVAFWCNPISGHATLYWYQQILGQGPKLLIQFQNNGVVDDSQLPKDRFSAERLKGVDSTLKIQPAKLEDSAVYLCASSSTGYEQYFGPGTRLTVT.

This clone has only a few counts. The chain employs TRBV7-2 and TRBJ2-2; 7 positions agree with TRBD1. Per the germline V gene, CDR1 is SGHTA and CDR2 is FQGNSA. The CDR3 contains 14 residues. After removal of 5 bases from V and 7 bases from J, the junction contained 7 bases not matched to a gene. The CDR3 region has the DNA TGTGCCAGCAGCCCGGGACAGTATAGCGGGGAGCTGTTTTTT. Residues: CASSPGQYSGELFF.

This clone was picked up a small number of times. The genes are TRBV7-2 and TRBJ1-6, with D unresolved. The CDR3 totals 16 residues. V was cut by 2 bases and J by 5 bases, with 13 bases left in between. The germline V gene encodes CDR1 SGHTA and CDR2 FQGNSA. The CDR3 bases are TGTGCCAGCAGCTTATGGGCAGTTTACGATAATTCACCCCTCCACTTT. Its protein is CASSLWAVYDNSPLHF.

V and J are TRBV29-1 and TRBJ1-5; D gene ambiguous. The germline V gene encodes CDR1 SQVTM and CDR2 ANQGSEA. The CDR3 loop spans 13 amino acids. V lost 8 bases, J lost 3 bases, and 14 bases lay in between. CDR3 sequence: CSCRVGLNQPQHF. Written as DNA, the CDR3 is TGCAGCTGCCGGGTGGGTCTCAATCAGCCCCAGCATTTT. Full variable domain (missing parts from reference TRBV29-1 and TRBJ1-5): SAVISQKPSRDICQRGTSLTIQCQVDSQVTMMFWYRQQPGQSLTLIATANQGSEATYESGFVIDKFPISRPNLTFSTLTVSNMSPEDSSIYLCSCRVGLNQPQHFGDGTRLSIL.

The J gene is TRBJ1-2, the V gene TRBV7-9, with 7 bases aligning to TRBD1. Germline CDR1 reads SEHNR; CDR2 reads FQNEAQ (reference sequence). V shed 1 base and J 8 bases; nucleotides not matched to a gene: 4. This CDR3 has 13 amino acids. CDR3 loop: CASSLEGAGGYTF. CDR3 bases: TGTGCCAGCAGCTTAGAGGGGGCGGGCGGCTACACCTTC.